A single sample gave rise to the 23 T cell receptor beta chains below, sequenced in a study of cytomegalovirus exposure and HLA in healthy donors. Libraries were prepared by immunoSEQ multiplex PCR; TCRdb keeps only in-frame clonotypes and omits some of them. Found here are about 65,000 clones, under 95% of them singletons; the top ten hold over 1%. Source material: PBMCs. These receptors were obtained from a woman between 18 and 29 years old in good health and CMV-seronegative.

The rearrangement uses TRBV6-6 and TRBJ2-4, with a tentative D call TRBD2 (5 bases). CDR3 length: 13 residues. V gave up 6 bases and J gave up 5 bases, with 11 bases separating them. Looked up from germline, CDR1 is MNHNY and CDR2 is SVGAGI (reference sequence). CDR3 sequence: CASRRRGENIQYF. The CDR3 nucleotides are TGTGCCAGCAGACGCCGGGGAGAAAACATTCAGTACTTC.

The chain carries TRBV13 and TRBJ1-3; D not resolved. The V gene lost 0 bases and the J gene lost 4 bases, with 4 bases spanning the gap. CDR3 length equals 13 residues. The V gene's germline CDR1 is PRHDT and CDR2 FYEKMQ (reference sequence). CDR3 bases: TGTGCCAGCAGCTTAGGACAGGGAAACACCATATATTTT. This sequence encodes CASSLGQGNTIYF.

This sequence joins TRBV19 and TRBJ1-5; D perhaps matches TRBD1 (6 bases). Looked up from germline, CDR1 is LNHDA and CDR2 is SQIVND (reference sequence). This CDR3 region has 15 residues. V was cut by 2 bases and J by 0 bases, with 8 bases left in between. CDR3 in DNA: TGTGCCAGTAGTATAATCAGGGGTAGCAATCAGCCCCAGCATTTT. As protein: CASSIIRGSNQPQHF.

This chain joins TRBV18 and TRBJ2-3, with D possibly being TRBD1 (5 bases). The germline V gene encodes CDR1 KGHSH and CDR2 LQKENI. The CDR3 length is 16 residues. V dropped 6 bases and J dropped 0 bases, with 16 bases sitting between them. As DNA, the CDR3 is TGTGCCAGCTCTTTAACGACAGCCCCTAGCACAGATACGCAGTATTTT. This encodes CASSLTTAPSTDTQYF.

This clone has a handful of counts. CDR3 nucleotides: TGTGCCAGCTCAGCCGGGGGGGCCGAAAACTACGAGCAGTACTTC. It is translated as CASSAGGAENYEQYF. The genes are TRBV18 and TRBJ2-7; the match to TRBD2 covers 8 bases. Germline CDR1 KGHSH, CDR2 LQKENI. This CDR3 is 15 amino acids long. J lost 3 bases, V lost 5 bases, and 9 bases had no gene match.

The J gene is TRBJ2-2, the V gene TRBV27; the D gene is possibly TRBD1 (6 bases). CDR1 and CDR2 (germline): MNHEY, SMNVEV (reference sequence). The V end was cut by 5 bases, the J end by 6 bases, with 13 bases between. The CDR3 is 14 residues long. In nucleotides, the CDR3 is TGTGCCAGCAGTACCAGACAGGTTCCCGGGGAGCTGTTTTTT. Protein product: CASSTRQVPGELFF.

V and J are TRBV2 and TRBJ1-2; D is perhaps TRBD1 (5 bases). From germline, CDR1 is SNHLY and CDR2 FYNNEI. The CDR3 is 14 residues long. Trimming left V 3 bases short and J 3 bases short, with 11 bases between. The CDR3 reads CASSDRGGDYGYTF. The CDR3 DNA reads as TGTGCCAGCAGTGATCGTGGAGGGGACTATGGCTACACCTTC.

The gene calls are TRBV4-2 and TRBJ2-3; D uncertain. This CDR3 has 14 residues. V lost 1 base and J lost 2, with 7 bases in between. The germline CDR1 and CDR2 sequences are LGHNA and YNFKEQ. The CDR3 loop is CASSQGPDTDTQYF. The CDR3 bases are TGTGCCAGCAGCCAAGGGCCAGACACAGATACGCAGTATTTT.

This clone has just one count. The V gene is TRBV29-1, the J gene TRBJ2-7; D is perhaps TRBD1 (5 bases). Germline V gene sequence: CDR1 SQVTM, CDR2 ANQGSEA. V was pared by 1 base and J by 2 bases, with 12 bases between. The CDR3 runs 14 residues. In nucleotides, the CDR3 is TGCAGCGTTGAAGTGGCAGGGCTGGCCTACGAGCAGTACTTC. Its protein is CSVEVAGLAYEQYF.

The chain uses TRBV5-4 and TRBJ2-7, with 10 positions matching TRBD1. The V gene end was trimmed by 4 bases and the J gene end by 5 bases; junction bases not matched to a gene: 6. The CDR3 has 14 residues. CDR1 and CDR2 from the germline V gene are SGHNT and YYREEE (reference sequence). The CDR3 DNA follows: TGTGCCAGCAGCCGACAGGGGGCGCGGGACGAGCAGTACTTC. Protein sequence: CASSRQGARDEQYF.

The gene calls are TRBV7-2 and TRBJ2-7, with TRBD1 matching 8 bases. The CDR3 is 15 residues long. Losses at the gene ends were 3 bases for V and 3 bases for J; bases not matched to a gene: 7. Per the germline V gene, CDR1 is SGHTA and CDR2 is FQGNSA. The CDR3 protein is CASSLRDRTYYEQYF. CDR3 DNA sequence: TGTGCCAGCAGCTTGCGGGACAGGACCTACTACGAGCAGTACTTC.

In this sample, this clone turned up once. The chain is built from TRBV7-9 and TRBJ1-2; D may be TRBD1 (5 bases). The CDR3 is made up of 13 amino acids. The germline V and J ends were trimmed by 2 bases and 8 bases, with 12 bases remaining between them. Per germline, CDR1 SEHNR and CDR2 FQNEAQ (reference sequence). This CDR3 is CASSLSRVDGYTF. The CDR3 bases are TGTGCCAGCAGCTTAAGCAGGGTTGACGGCTACACCTTC.

This clone was seen a single time. The V call is TRBV28, the J call TRBJ2-7, with D perhaps TRBD1 (6 bases). This CDR3 comprises 15 residues. Germline CDR1 is MDHEN and CDR2 is SYDVKM. The V and J ends lost 4 bases and 6 bases respectively, with 19 bases between them. The CDR3 nucleotides read TGTGCCAGCAGTTCCCCCGGGACATATCTCGGCGAGCAGTACTTC. Translated: CASSSPGTYLGEQYF. The full variable domain, rest sourced from reference TRBV28 and TRBJ2-7, is DVKVTQSSRYLVKRTGEKVFLECVQDMDHENMFWYRQDPGLGLRLIYFSYDVKMKEKGDIPEGYSVSREKKERFSLILESASTNQTSMYLCASSSPGTYLGEQYFGPGTRLTVT.

The V and J genes are TRBV7-9 and TRBJ2-4, with D possibly TRBD1 on 6 matching bases. The CDR3 length is 17 residues. The V gene's germline CDR1 is SEHNR and CDR2 FQNEAQ (reference sequence). Trimming left V 5 bases short and J 8 bases short, with 25 bases between. The CDR3 DNA follows: TGTGCCAGCAGCCGGTCCGCGGCAGGGGTTTTTGAAGACATTCAGTACTTC. It yields the protein CASSRSAAGVFEDIQYF. Together with reference TRBV7-9 and TRBJ2-4, the CDR3 gives the full variable domain: DTGVSQNPRHKITKRGQNVTFRCDPISEHNRLYWYRQTLGQGPEFLTYFQNEAQLEKSRLLSDRFSAERPKGSFSTLEIQRTEQGDSAMYLCASSRSAAGVFEDIQYFGAGTRLSVL.

The chain recombines TRBV11-3 with TRBJ2-2, with a possible D match to TRBD1 (6 bases). V gave up 4 bases and J gave up 4 bases, with 10 bases separating them. Germline CDR1 is SGHNT and CDR2 is YENEEA. The CDR3 is 14 residues long. The CDR3 reads CASSWGLATGELFF. CDR3 nucleotide sequence: TGTGCCAGCAGCTGGGGGCTGGCCACCGGGGAGCTGTTTTTT. The complete variable domain, with remaining parts taken from reference TRBV11-3 and TRBJ2-2, reads EAGVVQSPRYKIIEKKQPVAFWCNPISGHNTLYWYLQNLGQGPELLIRYENEEAVDDSQLPKDRFSAERLKGVDSTLKIQPAELGDSAVYLCASSWGLATGELFFGEGSRLTVL.

CDR3 sequence reads: CASRDPGHKNSPLHF. CDR3 DNA sequence: TGCGCCAGCAGAGACCCGGGACACAAAAATTCACCCCTCCACTTT. The rearrangement uses TRBV10-2 and TRBJ1-6; D is perhaps TRBD1 (6 bases). The germline V and J ends were trimmed by 6 bases and 7 bases, with 16 bases remaining between them. CDR3 size: 15 residues. Germline V lookup: CDR1 WSHSY, CDR2 SAAADI.

This sequence joins TRBV6-5 and TRBJ2-5, with D tentatively TRBD2 (5 bases). This CDR3 comprises 12 residues. V lost 2 bases and J 6 bases, leaving 7 bases between the germline ends. Germline V gives CDR1 MNHEY, CDR2 SVGAGI. The CDR3 region is CASSYGEKTQYF. The CDR3 region has the DNA TGTGCCAGCAGTTACGGGGAGAAGACCCAGTACTTC.

The rearrangement uses TRBV7-2 and TRBJ2-1; 8 positions agree with TRBD2. The CDR3 has 14 residues. Trimming took 4 bases from V and 6 from J; bases not matched to a gene: 5. Germline V lookup: CDR1 SGHTA, CDR2 FQGNSA. The CDR3 reads CASSSTSGSNEQFF. CDR3 bases: TGTGCCAGCAGCTCCACAAGCGGGAGCAATGAGCAGTTCTTC.

The V gene is TRBV4-1, the J gene TRBJ1-2, with D unresolved. Germline V gene sequence: CDR1 MGHRA, CDR2 YSYEKL. V lost 6 bases and J lost 4, with 15 bases in between. This CDR3 has 14 residues. As DNA, the CDR3 is TGCGCCAGCAGACCCCCGGGAAAACGCTATGGCTACACCTTC. As protein: CASRPPGKRYGYTF.

This clone was seen a handful of times. The CDR3 DNA follows: TGTGCCAGCAGTTATTCACTAACAGGGGGCGAAAAACTGTTTTTT. This sequence encodes CASSYSLTGGEKLFF. The V call is TRBV6-5, the J call TRBJ1-4, with 9 nucleotides matching TRBD1. Germline V CDR1 and CDR2: MNHEY, SVGAGI. V shed 3 bases, J shed 8 bases, and the junction held 7 bases outside the gene matches. CDR3 size: 15 residues.

The rearrangement uses TRBV6-5 and TRBJ1-3; tentatively, D is TRBD1 (6 bases). Per germline, CDR1 MNHEY and CDR2 SVGAGI. This CDR3 is 15 amino acids long. Deletions cut 6 bases from V and 0 bases from J, with 12 bases between. The CDR3 DNA is TGTGCCAGCAGCCAGTTACAGGGCTCTGGAAACACCATATATTTT. It encodes CASSQLQGSGNTIYF.

The genes are TRBV19 and TRBJ1-5, with D perhaps matching TRBD1 (5 bases). This CDR3 is 16 amino acids long. V was clipped by 3 bases and J by 7 bases, with 19 bases between them. Germline V gives CDR1 LNHDA, CDR2 SQIVND (reference sequence). CDR3 DNA: TGTGCCAGTAGTATCCCGGGGGAGGTAGGGATCCAGCCCCAGCATTTT. Its translation is CASSIPGEVGIQPQHF.

The J gene is TRBJ2-1, the V gene TRBV27; no clear D gene. In germline, CDR1 is MNHEY, CDR2 SMNVEV (reference sequence). Trimming cost V 1 base and J 8 bases, with 6 bases left between them. This CDR3 contains 12 residues. The CDR3 DNA sequence: TGTGCCAGCAGTTTATACGGGTATGAGCAGTTCTTC. Translating gives CASSLYGYEQFF.